Each of the 30 T cell receptor beta chains below was sequenced from the same sample in a study of T cell repertoires in cytomegalovirus infection. TCRdb reprocessed the reads with MiXCR, giving one entry per CDR3 protein. The sample lists 250,000 to 350,000 distinct CDR3 sequences; roughly 23% were seen once. The sequencing sample was made of PBMCs. These receptors were collected from a human donor in good health (CMV status not recorded). Some clones in this sample may be carry-over from other donors' samples.

The V and J genes are TRBV2 and TRBJ2-3; TRBD1 agrees at 9 bases. With 6 bases clipped from V and 5 bases from J, the junction kept 6 bases outside the gene matches. Germline V gives CDR1 SNHLY, CDR2 FYNNEI. CDR3 length: 14 residues. The CDR3 bases are TGTGCCAGCAGCCAACAGGGGGCCGAAGATACGCAGTATTTT. Residues: CASSQQGAEDTQYF.

This chain links TRBV9 with TRBJ2-5; maybe TRBD1 (6 bases). Germline V gives CDR1 SGDLS, CDR2 YYNGEE. The CDR3 consists of 13 residues. Trimming removed 6 bases from V and 1 base from J, with 10 bases in between. CDR3 amino acids: CASTGQPQETQYF. CDR3 nucleotides: TGTGCCAGCACCGGACAGCCCCAAGAGACCCAGTACTTC.

This clonotype was recorded many times. This chain connects TRBV7-2 to TRBJ2-3, with 7 bases that match TRBD2. Germline loops: CDR1 SGHTA, CDR2 FQGNSA. Unmatched junction bases numbered 2, after V lost 4 bases and J lost 1 base. The CDR3 totals 14 residues. The CDR3 DNA reads as TGTGCCAGCAGCTCAGGACTAGGCACAGATACGCAGTATTTT. Encoded protein: CASSSGLGTDTQYF. The entire variable domain, with the rest obtained from reference TRBV7-2 and TRBJ2-3, is as follows: GAGVSQSPSNKVTEKGKDVELRCDPISGHTALYWYRQSLGQGLEFLIYFQGNSAPDKSGLPSDRFSAERTGGSVSTLTIQRTQQEDSAVYLCASSSGLGTDTQYFGPGTRLTVL.

Many counts were recorded for this clonotype. Written as DNA, the CDR3 is TGTGCCAGTTTTGAAAGCTCTGGGGCCAACGTCCTGACTTTC. Encoded protein: CASFESSGANVLTF. The chain carries TRBV7-9 and TRBJ2-6, with D hard to call. Trimming removed 9 bases from V and 0 bases from J, with 9 bases in between. The germline V gene encodes CDR1 SEHNR and CDR2 FQNEAQ (reference sequence). This CDR3 has 14 amino acids.

The table lists this clonotype with many counts. The chain carries TRBV7-8 and TRBJ2-5; 13 bases agree with TRBD2. V shed 5 bases and J 5 bases; nucleotides not matched to a gene: 5. This CDR3 region has 15 residues. In germline, CDR1 is SGHVS, CDR2 FQNEAQ. The CDR3 nucleotides are TGTGCCAGCAGCCCGGGACTAGCGGGATTGGAGACCCAGTACTTC. It translates to CASSPGLAGLETQYF.

This clonotype was recorded many times. This chain connects TRBV7-2 to TRBJ2-5; the match to TRBD2 covers 13 bases. Looked up from germline, CDR1 is SGHTA and CDR2 is FQGNSA. The CDR3 is 17 amino acids. V was pared by 7 bases and J by 7 bases, with 15 bases of the junction left unmatched. The CDR3 nucleotides read TGTGCCAGCAACCCTGGGCCCGGACTAGCGGGAGCGGCGACCCAGTACTTC. Translated, it gives CASNPGPGLAGAATQYF.

Worth noting for this clonotype: A read error may explain this, as a much larger clone is one base away. The V gene is TRBV7-2, the J gene TRBJ2-7; no definite D call. Germline CDR1 is SGHTA and CDR2 is FQGNSA. This CDR3 comprises 12 residues. Trimming shortened V by 3 bases and J by 7 bases, and 10 bases separated the two germline ends. The DNA of the CDR3 is TGTGCCAGCAGCTTTTTAACGCGGGAGCAGTACTTC. It codes for CASSFLTREQYF.

This clonotype was counted many times. The V gene is TRBV7-2, the J gene TRBJ2-3; 11 nucleotides line up with TRBD1. The V segment lost 5 bases and the J segment 0 bases; nucleotides outside the gene matches: 10. CDR1 and CDR2 (germline): SGHTA, FQGNSA. The CDR3 loop spans 18 amino acids. The CDR3 here is CASSRRGTGGSSTDTQYF. In DNA form, the CDR3 reads TGTGCCAGCAGCCGTAGGGGGACAGGGGGTTCTAGCACAGATACGCAGTATTTT.

The chain has TRBV28 and TRBJ2-1, with 9 bases aligning to TRBD1. Germline V lookup: CDR1 MDHEN, CDR2 SYDVKM. The CDR3 is 15 residues long. The V gene end was trimmed by 4 bases and the J gene end by 6 bases; junction bases not matched to a gene: 7. CDR3 in DNA: TGTGCCAGCAGTTCCTCCGGGACAGGGCCCAATGAGCAGTTCTTC. Protein product: CASSSSGTGPNEQFF.

This clonotype was counted between two and nine times. The chain joins TRBV15 to TRBJ2-7; tentatively, D is TRBD1 (5 bases). The CDR3 consists of 11 residues. From germline, CDR1 is LNHNV and CDR2 YYDKDF (reference sequence). With 8 bases removed from V and 3 bases from J, the gap between germline ends came to 8 bases. This chain's CDR3 is CATGHGYEQYF. DNA of the CDR3: TGTGCCACCGGACACGGCTACGAGCAGTACTTC.

This chain joins TRBV20-1 and TRBJ1-5, with D possibly matching TRBD1 (5 bases). V lost 4 bases and J lost 10, with 14 bases in between. The CDR3 contains 12 residues. Per germline, CDR1 DFQATT and CDR2 SNEGSKA (reference sequence). The CDR3, as DNA: TGCAGTGCTAAGGGACCCGGTAGCCCCCAGCATTTT. This encodes CSAKGPGSPQHF.

The chain joins TRBV30 to TRBJ2-4; 8 nucleotides match TRBD1. Germline V CDR1 and CDR2: GTSNPN, SVGIG (reference sequence). The CDR3 is 14 amino acids. J gave up 6 bases and V 1 base, and 5 bases lay outside the gene matches. CDR3 DNA sequence: TGTGCCTGGAGTGAGACAGGGGCTACAAACATTCAGTACTTC. It yields the protein CAWSETGATNIQYF.

The chain recombines TRBV4-2 with TRBJ1-2; TRBD1 agrees at 7 bases. The ends lost 0 bases at V and 2 bases at J; junction bases unmatched: 6. CDR3 length equals 16 residues. Germline values: CDR1 LGHNA, CDR2 YNFKEQ. CDR3 residues: CASSQDLQGGNYGYTF. CDR3 bases: TGTGCCAGCAGCCAAGATCTGCAGGGGGGAAACTATGGCTACACCTTC.

The chain is built from TRBV7-2 and TRBJ2-7; 9 bases match TRBD2. V lost 1 base, J lost 3 bases, and 4 bases stayed unmatched. Germline V CDR1 and CDR2: SGHTA, FQGNSA. CDR3 size: 15 residues. CDR3 amino acids: CASSLGLAEYYEQYF. For the CDR3, the DNA is TGTGCCAGCAGCTTAGGACTAGCGGAATACTACGAGCAGTACTTC. The full variable domain, with the rest looked up from reference TRBV7-2 and TRBJ2-7, is GAGVSQSPSNKVTEKGKDVELRCDPISGHTALYWYRQSLGQGLEFLIYFQGNSAPDKSGLPSDRFSAERTGGSVSTLTIQRTQQEDSAVYLCASSLGLAEYYEQYFGPGTRLTVT.

V usage is TRBV2 and J usage is TRBJ1-1; a weak D match, TRBD1 (6 bases). V was cut by 6 bases and J by 0 bases, with 14 bases left in between. This CDR3 comprises 15 residues. Germline V lookup: CDR1 SNHLY, CDR2 FYNNEI. This chain's CDR3 is CASRETGAMNTEAFF. CDR3 in DNA: TGTGCCAGCAGAGAGACAGGTGCCATGAACACTGAAGCTTTCTTT.

This clonotype has at least ten counts. The chain carries TRBV25-1 and TRBJ1-1; 7 bases map to TRBD1. The ends lost 7 bases at V and 1 base at J; junction bases unmatched: 3. Per the germline V gene, CDR1 is MGHDK and CDR2 is SYGVNS. There are 13 residues in the CDR3. The DNA of the CDR3 is TGTGCCAGCACCCAGGGGGGGAACACTGAAGCTTTCTTT. This gives the protein CASTQGGNTEAFF. The entire variable domain, with the rest obtained from reference TRBV25-1 and TRBJ1-1, is as follows: EADIYQTPRYLVIGTGKKITLECSQTMGHDKMYWYQQDPGMELHLIHYSYGVNSTEKGDLSSESTVSRIRTEHFPLTLESARPSHTSQYLCASTQGGNTEAFFGQGTRLTVV.

The sample holds many counts of this clonotype. This chain connects TRBV7-2 to TRBJ1-4; 8 bases fit TRBD1. CDR3 size: 14 residues. The trim removed 5 bases at V and 6 bases at J, leaving 5 bases unmatched. Germline V gene data show CDR1 as SGHTA and CDR2 as FQGNSA. CDR3 protein: CASSPQTGDEKLFF. CDR3 bases: TGTGCCAGCAGCCCACAGACAGGGGATGAAAAACTGTTTTTT.

V usage is TRBV10-3 and J usage is TRBJ2-3, with TRBD2 identical over 7 bases. This CDR3 is built from 14 residues. Germline V gene sequence: CDR1 ENHRY, CDR2 SYGVKD. Trimming cost V 6 bases and J 2 bases; bases outside gene matches: 5. The CDR3 DNA is TGTGCCATCAGACCTAGCGGTATCACAGATACGCAGTATTTT. It translates to CAIRPSGITDTQYF.

The chain has TRBV23-1 and TRBJ2-5, with TRBD1 matching 12 bases. TRBV23-1 qualifies as an ORF whose function is uncertain. J gave up 5 bases and V 6 bases, and 7 bases lay outside the gene matches. CDR3 length equals 15 residues. In nucleotides, the CDR3 is TGCGCCAGCAGCATCCGGGACAGGGGGCAGGAGACCCAGTACTTC. It is translated as CASSIRDRGQETQYF.

About this clonotype: A junction boundary mismatches the germline segment, possibly from a read error. J is TRBJ2-2 and V is TRBV2; 7 nucleotides align to TRBD2. This CDR3 is 17 amino acids long. Per the germline V gene, CDR1 is SNHLY and CDR2 is FYNNEI. The CDR3 protein is CASTEGGVRGYGGELFF. For the CDR3, the DNA is TGTGCCAGCACTGAAGGTGGAGTGCGGGGGTACGGCGGGGAGCTGTTTTTT.

This clonotype was detected a few times. The chain combines TRBV28 with TRBJ2-1; D possibly matches TRBD1 or TRBD2 (5 bases each). This CDR3 is built from 14 residues. Deletions cut 4 bases from V and 5 bases from J, with 12 bases between. Germline CDR1 reads MDHEN; CDR2 reads SYDVKM. The CDR3 DNA sequence: TGTGCCAGCAGTTCCGAGGGACGGAACAATGAGCAGTTCTTC. Its translation: CASSSEGRNNEQFF.

This clonotype was seen more than once but under ten times. The rearrangement uses TRBV2 and TRBJ1-3, with D maybe TRBD1 (5 bases). V was pared by 5 bases and J by 0 bases, with 11 bases between. Germline CDR1 reads SNHLY; CDR2 reads FYNNEI. This CDR3 region has 15 residues. Written as DNA, the CDR3 is TGTGCCAGCAGTTACGGACAAAACTCTGGAAACACCATATATTTT. Translated, it gives CASSYGQNSGNTIYF.

The CDR3 DNA is TGTGCCAGCACCGTCGGGTTCGGGGGGAATGAGCAGTTCTTC. Translating gives CASTVGFGGNEQFF. V and J are TRBV7-4 and TRBJ2-1; 7 bases are shared with TRBD2. This CDR3 is 14 amino acids long. Germline CDR1 is SGHVT and CDR2 is SQSDAQ. V shed 7 bases, J shed 7 bases, and the junction held 10 bases outside the gene matches. The full variable domain, rest sourced from reference TRBV7-4 and TRBJ2-1, is GAGVSQSPRYKVAKRGRDVALRCDSISGHVTLYWYRQTLGQGSEVLTYSQSDAQRDKSGRPSGRFSAERPERSVSTLKIQRTEQGDSAVYLCASTVGFGGNEQFFGPGTRLTVL.

This clonotype appeared a few times. The J gene is TRBJ1-5, the V gene TRBV12-3 or TRBV12-4; no reliable D call. V was clipped by 3 bases and J by 7 bases, with 10 bases between them. This CDR3 is built from 13 residues. For the CDR3, the DNA is TGTGCCAGCAGTTTTAACTTGAGACAGCCCCAGCATTTT. This sequence encodes CASSFNLRQPQHF.

Ten or more counts support this clonotype. The chain couples TRBV7-9 to TRBJ1-4, with TRBD1 matching over 12 bases. Germline V lookup: CDR1 SEHNR, CDR2 FQNEAQ (reference sequence). V shed 5 bases and J 8 bases; nucleotides not matched to a gene: 3. The CDR3 extends over 14 amino acids. The CDR3 DNA follows: TGTGCCAGCAGCCTCGGGACAGGGGGCGAAAAACTGTTTTTT. Amino acids: CASSLGTGGEKLFF.

This clonotype occurred a few times. The chain uses TRBV7-2 and TRBJ2-7; D not resolved. Germline V lookup: CDR1 SGHTA, CDR2 FQGNSA. The length of the CDR3 is 14 residues. V gave up 1 base and J gave up 0 bases, with 7 bases separating them. The CDR3 here is CASSLGGYSYEQYF. The CDR3 DNA follows: TGTGCCAGCAGCTTAGGGGGTTACTCCTACGAGCAGTACTTC.

This clonotype was seen many times. This sequence joins TRBV7-2 and TRBJ2-1, with 7 bases identical to TRBD2. Trimming at V came to 5 bases and at J to 9 bases, leaving 7 bases not matched to a gene. This CDR3 has 13 residues. Per germline, CDR1 SGHTA and CDR2 FQGNSA. CDR3 loop: CASSPGLVGEQFF. The CDR3 DNA reads TGTGCCAGCAGCCCCGGACTAGTCGGTGAGCAGTTCTTC.

This chain joins TRBV6-5 and TRBJ2-6; D is perhaps TRBD2 (5 bases). The CDR3 runs to 16 residues. Germline values: CDR1 MNHEY, CDR2 SVGAGI. The CDR3 DNA reads TGTACCCCCTATCGAGGGCGCGCGGCTGGGGCCAACGTCCTGACTTTC. Protein sequence: CTPYRGRAAGANVLTF.

The rearrangement uses TRBV11-2 and TRBJ2-5, with 14 nucleotides matching TRBD2. The germline CDR1 and CDR2 sequences are SGHAT and FQNNGV. J was trimmed by 5 bases and V by 5 bases; bases with no gene match: 7. CDR3 length equals 16 residues. CDR3 protein: CASSALTSGRAETQYF. CDR3 bases: TGTGCCAGCAGCGCCCTGACTAGCGGGAGGGCGGAGACCCAGTACTTC.

This clonotype showed up many times. This sequence joins TRBV7-2 and TRBJ1-5, with D unclear. CDR3 length equals 13 residues. V lost 1 base and J 7 bases, leaving 8 bases between the germline ends. The germline V gene has CDR1 SGHTA and CDR2 FQGNSA. The CDR3 DNA is TGTGCCAGCAGCTTAGATCCGTGGCAGCCCCAGCATTTT. Protein: CASSLDPWQPQHF.